The 5 T cell receptor beta chains below come from one sample, sequenced in a study of CD8+ T cells in alopecia areata. Following RNA extraction, reverse transcription yielded cDNA that acted as the sequencing template. Clones were sequenced by immunoSEQ multiplex PCR, and TCRdb holds only the in-frame ones, with some missing. The sample lists around 70,000 clones; approximately 28% were seen once. Treatment specified: oral pan-JAK inhibitor, 5-10 mg twice daily. Sequences were derived from CD8+ T cells sorted from blood, sampled at week 4, from a patient treated with tofacitinib. These receptors were collected from a human donor with alopecia areata.

The chain couples TRBV7-8 to TRBJ2-7; D not certain. CDR1 is SGHVS, CDR2 FQNEAQ, per germline. V dropped 1 base and J dropped 5 bases, with 3 bases sitting between them. The CDR3 contains 11 residues. The DNA of the CDR3 is TGTGCCAGCAGCTTAGGGGACGAGCAGTACTTC. It yields the protein CASSLGDEQYF.

This chain links TRBV7-9 with TRBJ2-5; 10 nucleotides agree with TRBD2. Trimming took 5 bases from V and 2 from J; bases not matched to a gene: 5. The CDR3 is 15 amino acids. Germline lookup yields CDR1 SEHNR and CDR2 FQNEAQ (reference sequence). CDR3 region: CASSGRTSGQETQYF. The CDR3 region has the DNA TGTGCCAGCAGCGGCAGGACTAGCGGACAAGAGACCCAGTACTTC.

This clone was seen repeatedly, ten times or more. The V call is TRBV7-8, the J call TRBJ2-1; TRBD2 agrees at 12 bases. J lost 9 bases, V lost 3 bases, and 6 bases had no gene match. The CDR3 sequence is 15 residues long. Germline loops: CDR1 SGHVS, CDR2 FQNEAQ. CDR3 sequence (DNA): TGTGCCAGCAGCTTCCTAGCGGGAGGGCCCGGTGAGCAGTTCTTC. Translating gives CASSFLAGGPGEQFF.

The V gene is TRBV6-5, the J gene TRBJ1-1, with D unresolved. CDR3 size: 13 residues. CDR1 is MNHEY and CDR2 is SVGAGI in the germline V gene. Trimming shortened V by 2 bases and J by 1 base, and 5 bases separated the two germline ends. The CDR3 DNA sequence: TGTGCCAGCAGTTACAACTCGAACACTGAAGCTTTCTTT. Amino acids: CASSYNSNTEAFF.

This clone came up a few times. J is TRBJ1-2 and V is TRBV29-1; unclear D gene. Trimming stripped 6 bases from V and 2 bases from J, with 13 bases between. The CDR3 is 13 amino acids. Looked up from germline, CDR1 is SQVTM and CDR2 is ANQGSEA. The CDR3 loop reads CSVANTANYGYTF. The DNA for the CDR3 is TGCAGCGTGGCCAACACAGCGAACTATGGCTACACCTTC. Full variable domain (rest looked up from reference TRBV29-1 and TRBJ1-2): SAVISQKPSRDICQRGTSLTIQCQVDSQVTMMFWYRQQPGQSLTLIATANQGSEATYESGFVIDKFPISRPNLTFSTLTVSNMSPEDSSIYLCSVANTANYGYTFGSGTRLTVV.